This T cell receptor (beta chain) was sequenced for a study of cytomegalovirus exposure and HLA in healthy donors. There are 15 residues in the CDR3. The V end was cut by 2 bases, the J end by 7 bases, with 17 bases between. CDR1 is SGHVS, CDR2 FQNEAQ, per germline. Study observations and caveats: Reportedly, HLA-A and HLA-B alleles of most subjects were accurately predicted from TCR beta. Several V segments, TRBV6-2 and TRBV6-3 among them, could not be told apart and were dropped. Sequencing depth across donors, presence/absence analyses assumed, was roughly uniform.

With respect to this clone: Its antigen remains unknown.

Use of 60 Vbeta and 13 Jbeta primers characterized the PCR. Data came from immunoSEQ multiplex PCR; TCRdb stores just in-frame clones and leaves some out. Of roughly 180,000 clones in the sample, 60% to 80% were seen once. The clonotype comes from a woman aged 35 to 49 in good health and CMV-seropositive. Sequenced material: PBMCs. The rearrangement uses TRBV7-8 and TRBJ1-2, with D possibly matching TRBD1 (5 bases). This CDR3 reads CASSLPGRFGGGYTF. DNA of the CDR3: TGTGCCAGCAGCTTACCCGGGCGCTTCGGGGGTGGCTACACCTTC.